This TCR beta chain derives from a study of blood T cell repertoires in COVID-19. Measured with immunoSEQ multiplex PCR; TCRdb has only the in-frame clones, and not every one. This table holds nearly 50,000 clones, about 84% found once. This TCR came from a woman aged 60 to 75 with acute or convalescent COVID-19. Sequences were obtained from peripheral blood.

CDR3 sequence reads: CASSLGLAQETQYF. The CDR3 DNA reads TGTGCCAGCAGCTTGGGGCTAGCCCAAGAGACCCAGTACTTC. The rearrangement joins TRBV5-4 to TRBJ2-5, with D perhaps TRBD2 (5 bases). The CDR3 has 14 residues. Germline V gene sequence: CDR1 SGHNT, CDR2 YYREEE (reference sequence). The ends were cut back, 0 bases at V and 1 base at J, with 7 bases in the middle.